This T cell receptor (beta chain) was sequenced during a study of beta chain features in type 1 diabetes. General study results and limits: There was a possibility that cDNA sequencing over-represented cells with high TCR expression. All four CD4+ subsets of Type 1 diabetes patients contained TCRB CDR3s that were moderately but significantly shorter.

The study reverse transcribed the entire isolated RNA, so it sequenced expressed TCRB transcripts. Method: immunoSEQ multiplex PCR; TCRdb's copy keeps in-frame clones and lacks some. The repertoire has approximately 730,000 clones, roughly an eighth of them found once; the top ten carry 0.022%. The CDR3 extends over 15 amino acids. Trimming took 5 bases from V and 0 from J, leaving 10 bases between them. Per the germline V gene, CDR1 is MNHEY and CDR2 is SVGAGI. The sample holds a few counts of this clone. Its antigen is unidentified. Sequencing was performed on naive CD4+ T cells from blood. The receptor comes from a man aged 18 to 35 with type 1 diabetes. The gene calls are TRBV6-5 and TRBJ2-2; either TRBD1 or TRBD2 may fit D (5 bases each). The CDR3 loop reads CASSPGPANTGELFF. DNA for the CDR3: TGTGCCAGCAGTCCGGGACCGGCGAACACCGGGGAGCTGTTTTTT.